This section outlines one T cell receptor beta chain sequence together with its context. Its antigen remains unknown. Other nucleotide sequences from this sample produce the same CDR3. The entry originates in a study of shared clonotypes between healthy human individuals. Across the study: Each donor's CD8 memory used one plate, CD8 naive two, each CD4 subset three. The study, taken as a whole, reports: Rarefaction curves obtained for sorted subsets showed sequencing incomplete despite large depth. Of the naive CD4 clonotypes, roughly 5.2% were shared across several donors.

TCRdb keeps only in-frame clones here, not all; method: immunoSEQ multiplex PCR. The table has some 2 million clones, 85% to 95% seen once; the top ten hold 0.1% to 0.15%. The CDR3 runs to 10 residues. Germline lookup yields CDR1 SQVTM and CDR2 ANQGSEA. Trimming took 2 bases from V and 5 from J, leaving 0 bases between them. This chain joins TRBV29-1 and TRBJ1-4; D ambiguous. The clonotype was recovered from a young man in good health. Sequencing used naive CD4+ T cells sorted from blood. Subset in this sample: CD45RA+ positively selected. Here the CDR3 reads CSVENEKLFF. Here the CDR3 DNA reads TGCAGCGTTGAAAATGAAAAACTGTTTTTT.